This T cell receptor (beta chain) was recorded in a study of Graves' ophthalmopathy and Graves' hyperthyroidism. General study results and limits: Sensitivity of approximately 90% and specificity of roughly 80% were achieved when a 13-signature model separated ophthalmopathy from stable hyperthyroidism. A majority of expanded thyroid clonotypes exceeding 0.001 frequency were likewise present in blood.

Points on this clonotype: Its antigen is unknown.

Ophthalmopathy donors' eye disease showed moderate-to-severe activity, CAS of at least 3, NOSPECS of at least 4 and duration under 3 months. Excluded were patients with other autoimmune diseases, uncontrolled infections, pregnancy or lactation. This CDR3 comprises 14 residues. V was clipped by 2 bases and J by 0 bases, with 7 bases between them. CDR1 and CDR2 from the germline V gene are LNHDA and SQIVND (reference sequence). RNA served as the template for amplifying TCR beta CDR3 regions. RT-PCR was first run with HTBI primers, then multiplex PCR in a second round. TCRdb independently ran MiXCR on the multiplex PCR reads; one entry per CDR3 protein. The table shows 650,000 to 900,000 distinct CDR3 sequences, with 40% occurring only once.

The chain uses TRBV19 and TRBJ2-5; D is undetermined. Sequencing was carried out using peripheral blood. This receptor was identified in an adult man with Graves' ophthalmopathy. CDR3 in amino acids: CASSIMQDQETQYF. DNA of the CDR3: TGTGCCAGTAGTATAATGCAGGACCAAGAGACCCAGTACTTC.